This passage covers 5 T cell receptor beta chains from one sample sequenced in a study of blood T cell repertoires in COVID-19. This table comes from immunoSEQ multiplex PCR, and its TCRdb copy is limited to in-frame clones, with some not included. The data show under 250,000 clones, with 65% to 85% seen just once and less than 2% held by the top ten. Sequenced sample: peripheral blood. Every receptor here comes from a woman aged 40 to 55 who had recovered from COVID-19.

This chain links TRBV28 with TRBJ2-3; 8 nucleotides match TRBD1. This CDR3 is 13 amino acids long. The germline V gene encodes CDR1 MDHEN and CDR2 SYDVKM. The trim removed 10 bases at V and 7 bases at J, leaving 10 bases unmatched. The CDR3 nucleotides are TGTGCCACCAGGGGGCAGGATACTAATACGCAGTATTTT. Translated, it gives CATRGQDTNTQYF.

This chain uses TRBV5-1 with TRBJ2-2, with D unclear. V was cut by 1 base and J by 1 base, with 5 bases left in between. The CDR3 runs 14 residues. Germline assignment: CDR1 SGHRS and CDR2 YFSETQ. The CDR3 sequence is CASSLNGNTGELFF. The CDR3 DNA is TGCGCCAGCAGCTTGAACGGGAACACCGGGGAGCTGTTTTTT.

This clone was counted once. V and J are TRBV6-4 and TRBJ1-6; a possible D gene is TRBD1 (6 bases). V lost 2 bases and J lost 10, with 9 bases in between. The CDR3 covers 13 residues. Germline CDR1 is MRHNA and CDR2 is SNTAGT. Written as DNA, the CDR3 is TGTGCCAGCAGTGACAGGGGGGGATCACCCCTCCACTTT. Its protein product is CASSDRGGSPLHF.

The table lists this clone with a count of one. CDR3 in DNA: TGTGCCAGCAGTACTTGGGACAGGGTTTGGTATGGCTACACCTTC. Protein product: CASSTWDRVWYGYTF. The chain has TRBV28 and TRBJ1-2, with 9 positions matching TRBD1. Unmatched junction bases numbered 9, after V lost 5 bases and J lost 5 bases. Germline CDR1 reads MDHEN; CDR2 reads SYDVKM. CDR3 length: 15 amino acids.

The V and J genes are TRBV11-1 and TRBJ2-3, with 10 bases that match TRBD2. V was pared by 1 base and J by 4 bases, with 5 bases of the junction left unmatched. CDR3 length equals 16 residues. CDR1 and CDR2 (germline): SGHAT, FQDESV (reference sequence). The CDR3 sequence is CASSLVSGGSADTQYF. As DNA, the CDR3 is TGTGCCAGCAGCTTAGTTAGCGGGGGGAGCGCAGATACGCAGTATTTT.